This T cell receptor (beta chain) was identified during a study of blood T cell repertoires in COVID-19. Whole-study context: PBMCs, B-cell-depleted T cells, or T cells were the source of the cDNA or gDNA that made up the material.

Germline CDR1 and CDR2: LGHNT and FRNRAP. The CDR3 is made up of 16 amino acids. V shed 4 bases, J shed 6 bases, and the junction held 9 bases outside the gene matches. Generated by immunoSEQ multiplex PCR, the TCRdb table keeps only in-frame clones and is missing some. This table has about 200,000 clones, 85% to 90% appearing once. This receptor was obtained from a man older than 75 with acute or convalescent COVID-19. The material sequenced was peripheral blood. The rearrangement links TRBV12-5 to TRBJ2-1; TRBD2 agrees at 10 bases. This chain's CDR3 is CASGWTKAGGPNEQFF. CDR3 nucleotide sequence: TGTGCTAGTGGTTGGACTAAAGCGGGAGGGCCCAATGAGCAGTTCTTC. Together with reference TRBV12-5 and TRBJ2-1, the CDR3 gives the full variable domain: DARVTQTPRHKVTEMGQEVTMRCQPILGHNTVFWYRQTMMQGLELLAYFRNRAPLDDSGMPKDRFSAEMPDATLATLKIQPSEPRDSAVYFCASGWTKAGGPNEQFFGPGTRLTVL.